A single sample gave rise to the 6 T cell receptor beta chains below, sequenced in a study of blood T cells in healthy people across ages. A sample-barcoded 5' primer and a J-beta primer mix were used in a second PCR of roughly 6 to 11 cycles. MiXCR, applied by TCRdb to the 5' RACE reads, yields one record per CDR3 protein. Here the sample spans around 1.1 million distinct CDR3 sequences, around two fifths being singletons. What was sequenced was blood. The receptors were sampled from a man between 18 and 29 years old in good health.

This chain links TRBV5-1 with TRBJ1-2, with no clear D. V lost 4 bases and J 6 bases, leaving 16 bases between the germline ends. The CDR3 consists of 14 residues. Germline values: CDR1 SGHRS, CDR2 YFSETQ. CDR3 DNA: TGCGCCAGCAGCCCCGACCCCACAGACCATGGCTACACCTTC. This gives the protein CASSPDPTDHGYTF.

V and J are TRBV4-2 and TRBJ1-4, with a tentative D call TRBD1 (6 bases). CDR3 size: 17 residues. With 4 bases removed from V and 1 base from J, the gap between germline ends came to 16 bases. CDR1 is LGHNA and CDR2 is YNFKEQ in the germline V gene. The CDR3 reads CASSPLGRGITNEKLFF. In DNA form, the CDR3 reads TGTGCCAGCAGCCCGCTGGGGAGGGGGATAACTAATGAAAAACTGTTTTTT.

V and J are TRBV9 and TRBJ2-1, with TRBD2 matching over 9 bases. The J segment lost 5 bases and the V segment lost 3 bases, leaving 6 bases of the junction unmatched. Germline assignment: CDR1 SGDLS and CDR2 YYNGEE. The CDR3 contains 15 residues. This CDR3 reads CASSGDGTSNNEQFF. The CDR3 region has the DNA TGTGCCAGCAGCGGAGACGGGACTAGCAACAATGAGCAGTTCTTC. The full variable domain, its missing parts supplied by reference TRBV9 and TRBJ2-1, is DSGVTQTPKHLITATGQRVTLRCSPRSGDLSVYWYQQSLDQGLQFLIQYYNGEERAKGNILERFSAQQFPDLHSELNLSSLELGDSALYFCASSGDGTSNNEQFFGPGTRLTVL.

About this clonotype itself: It may be a read error: a sequence one base away is much more abundant. The chain is built from TRBV4-3 and TRBJ2-3; D might be TRBD1 (5 bases). The germline V gene encodes CDR1 LGHNA and CDR2 YSLEER. The length of the CDR3 is 15 residues. The CDR3 protein is CTSSQDTGTTDTQYF. CDR3 DNA sequence: TGCACCAGCAGCCAAGATACAGGTACCACAGATACGCAGTATTTT.

The CDR3 bases are TGTGCCACCAGCAGAGGAGCGACGAACACTGAAGCTTTCTTT. Translating it yields CATSRGATNTEAFF. The chain combines TRBV15 with TRBJ1-1; no clear D. Trimming took 1 base from V and 1 from J, leaving 7 bases between them. CDR1 and CDR2 (germline): LNHNV, YYDKDF (reference sequence). The CDR3 runs to 14 residues.

A few counts support this clonotype. The genes are TRBV7-9 and TRBJ2-3, with D maybe TRBD1 (6 bases). Per the germline V gene, CDR1 is SEHNR and CDR2 is FQNEAQ (reference sequence). Trimming stripped 2 bases from V and 3 bases from J, with 21 bases between. The CDR3 has 18 residues. The CDR3 coding sequence is TGTGCCAGCAGCTTACTACAGGGTTTAAGGGGCGCAACAGATACGCAGTATTTT. This translates into CASSLLQGLRGATDTQYF. Filled out from reference TRBV7-9 and TRBJ2-3, the complete variable domain reads DTGVSQNPRHKITKRGQNVTFRCDPISEHNRLYWYRQTLGQGPEFLTYFQNEAQLEKSRLLSDRFSAERPKGSFSTLEIQRTEQGDSAMYLCASSLLQGLRGATDTQYFGPGTRLTVL.